One sample yielded the 23 T cell receptor beta chains listed below, sequenced in a study of spatial heterogeneity in lung cancer. The time point: blood at routine non-recurrence follow-up after resection. MiXCR, applied by TCRdb to the 5' RACE reads, yields one record per CDR3 protein. Of around 18,000 distinct CDR3 sequences in the sample, about 8.9% are singletons; the top ten hold about 20%. The input for sequencing was PBMCs, taken at follow-up. The receptors stem from a male donor with early-stage non-small cell lung cancer.

In its sample, this clonotype was seen many times. The V gene is TRBV19, the J gene TRBJ2-7, with D possibly matching TRBD2 (6 bases). The CDR3 runs 13 residues. Trimming removed 2 bases at V and 5 bases at J, with 10 bases between. Germline V gene sequence: CDR1 LNHDA, CDR2 SQIVND (reference sequence). CDR3 region: CASSIRAGNEQYF. The CDR3 coding sequence is TGTGCCAGTAGTATACGTGCGGGGAACGAGCAGTACTTC.

The table lists this clonotype with many counts. The chain carries TRBV10-3 and TRBJ2-5, with 12 bases fitting TRBD2. V gave up 10 bases and J gave up 2 bases; unmatched junction bases: 5. Germline CDR1 and CDR2: ENHRY and SYGVKD. CDR3 length equals 14 residues. The CDR3 DNA reads TGTGCCACCGGGACTAGCGGGCGGCAAGAGACCCAGTACTTC. Protein sequence: CATGTSGRQETQYF.

This clonotype was seen many times. This rearrangement joins TRBV20-1 to TRBJ2-1, with 13 bases that match TRBD2. CDR1 is DFQATT, CDR2 SNEGSKA, per germline (reference sequence). The CDR3 is 17 amino acids. The junction had 9 bases not matched to a gene; V was cut back by 3 bases and J by 4 bases. CDR3 sequence: CSASEEVLAGGYNEQFF. The CDR3 nucleotides are TGCAGTGCTAGCGAGGAGGTACTAGCGGGAGGGTACAATGAGCAGTTCTTC.

In its sample, this clonotype was seen a few times. A much larger clone lies a single base off, so this may be a read error. Here the CDR3 omits its conserved ending phenylalanine or tryptophan, so a read error is the likely source. The V gene is TRBV11-2, the J gene TRBJ2-3; no firm D call. CDR1 is SGHAT, CDR2 FQNNGV, per germline. CDR3 length: 16 amino acids. V lost 3 bases and J lost 0, with 13 bases in between. CDR3 DNA sequence: TGTGCCAGCAGCTTTCTTGTGAACCCTAGCACAGATACGCAGTATTCT. As protein: CASSFLVNPSTDTQYS.

At least ten counts were recorded for this clonotype. The chain employs TRBV3-1 and TRBJ1-4, with D possibly TRBD1 on 6 matching bases. V lost 4 bases to trimming and J lost 0 bases, with 15 bases between them. CDR1 LGHDT and CDR2 YNNKEL come from the germline V gene (reference sequence). This CDR3 contains 17 residues. In DNA, the CDR3 is TGTGCCAGCAGCCCCGGACAGCCCTCTGCAACTAATGAAAAACTGTTTTTT. Amino acids: CASSPGQPSATNEKLFF.

This clonotype is labeled medium-sized. The chain joins TRBV20-1 to TRBJ1-6; D may be TRBD1 (5 bases). Germline CDR1 reads DFQATT; CDR2 reads SNEGSKA (reference sequence). The CDR3 spans 13 residues. V was cut by 7 bases and J by 6 bases, with 13 bases left in between. CDR3 protein: CSVEGTPNSPLHF. The CDR3 DNA follows: TGCAGTGTAGAGGGGACCCCTAATTCACCCCTCCACTTT.

At least ten counts were recorded for this clonotype. The chain uses TRBV10-2 and TRBJ1-1; 10 bases are a match to TRBD1. V was clipped by 10 bases and J by 3 bases; unmatched bases: 11. This CDR3 is 15 amino acids long. Germline CDR1 reads WSHSY; CDR2 reads SAAADI. The CDR3 sequence is CATKIDRGPDTEAFF. The CDR3, as DNA: TGCGCCACCAAGATAGACAGGGGGCCGGACACTGAAGCTTTCTTT.

This clonotype appeared many times. This chain joins TRBV6-5 and TRBJ2-3, with 12 positions matching TRBD2. Germline lookup yields CDR1 MNHEY and CDR2 SVGAGI. The CDR3 is 15 residues long. The junction had 4 bases not matched to a gene; V was cut back by 5 bases and J by 4 bases. CDR3 amino acids: CASSTTSGSPDTQYF. The CDR3 DNA reads TGTGCCAGCAGTACGACTAGCGGGAGCCCAGATACGCAGTATTTT.

This clonotype was observed at least ten times. DNA of the CDR3: TGTGCCAGCAGCTCCCTAGGGGGGGGGTCACAAGAGACCCAGTACTTC. This codes for CASSSLGGGSQETQYF. The gene calls are TRBV7-2 and TRBJ2-5; D is possibly TRBD2 (7 bases). The V and J ends lost 4 bases and 2 bases respectively, with 17 bases between them. The CDR3 sequence is 16 residues long. CDR1 is SGHTA, CDR2 FQGNSA, per germline.

This clonotype was seen many times. The rearrangement uses TRBV4-3 and TRBJ2-1; TRBD1 aligns across 7 bases. The CDR3 is made up of 14 amino acids. CDR1 is LGHNA and CDR2 is YSLEER in the germline V gene. V trimming: 0 bases; J trimming: 6 bases; junction bases outside the gene matches: 2. The chain's CDR3 is CASSQDWDSNEQFF. The CDR3 DNA sequence: TGCGCCAGCAGCCAAGACTGGGACAGCAATGAGCAGTTCTTC.

Ten or more counts support this clonotype. The chain has TRBV24-1 and TRBJ2-3; the D call may be TRBD1 or TRBD2 (8 bases each). Germline lookup yields CDR1 KGHDR and CDR2 SFDVKD. V was cut by 4 bases and J by 4 bases, with 32 bases left in between. The CDR3 loop spans 21 amino acids. The DNA for the CDR3 is TGTGCCACCAGTGACCCCAGGACAGGGACTAGACGATTTTTCATACCAGATACGCAGTATTTT. Translating it yields CATSDPRTGTRRFFIPDTQYF.

The sample holds a few counts of this clonotype. This chain uses TRBV18 with TRBJ2-7; D is possibly TRBD1 (5 bases). Trimming took 2 bases from V and 5 from J, leaving 7 bases between them. The CDR3 has 12 amino acids. The germline V gene encodes CDR1 KGHSH and CDR2 LQKENI. CDR3 DNA: TGTGCCAGCTCACCAGGACACGACGAGCAGTACTTC. Its protein is CASSPGHDEQYF. The entire variable domain, with the rest obtained from reference TRBV18 and TRBJ2-7, is as follows: NAGVMQNPRHLVRRRGQEARLRCSPMKGHSHVYWYRQLPEEGLKFMVYLQKENIIDESGMPKERFSAEFPKEGPSILRIQQVVRGDSAAYFCASSPGHDEQYFGPGTRLTVT.

This clonotype was seen many times. The rearrangement uses TRBV4-3 and TRBJ2-5, with TRBD1 matching over 7 bases. The CDR3 contains 13 residues. V lost 1 base and J lost 4; bases outside the gene matches: 0. CDR1 and CDR2 from the germline V gene are LGHNA and YSLEER. The CDR3 is CASSQGQGETQYF. The CDR3 nucleotides read TGCGCCAGCAGCCAAGGACAGGGAGAGACCCAGTACTTC.

With respect to this clonotype: With a much larger clone just one base away, this may be a read error. The chain has TRBV7-9 and TRBJ2-7; D might be TRBD1 or TRBD2, each matching 5 bases. The CDR3 runs to 16 residues. Trimming cost V 5 bases and J 6 bases, with 23 bases left between them. The germline V gene has CDR1 SEHNR and CDR2 FQNEAQ (reference sequence). The CDR3 DNA sequence: TGTGCCAGCAGCACAGGCCGGGGTAGCGAGGCCTGCGAGCAGTACTTC. Protein sequence: CASSTGRGSEACEQYF. The full variable domain, rest sourced from reference TRBV7-9 and TRBJ2-7, is DTGVSQNPRHKITKRGQNVTFRCDPISEHNRLYWYRQTLGQGPEFLTYFQNEAQLEKSRLLSDRFSAERPKGSFSTLEIQRTEQGDSAMYLCASSTGRGSEACEQYFGPGTRLTVT.

J is TRBJ2-7 and V is TRBV5-4; TRBD2 matches 8 bases. V gave up 6 bases and J gave up 1 base; unmatched junction bases: 6. The germline V gene has CDR1 SGHNT and CDR2 YYREEE (reference sequence). The CDR3 loop spans 14 amino acids. CDR3 in amino acids: CASTPTSGSYEQYF. As DNA, the CDR3 is TGTGCCAGCACCCCCACTAGCGGATCCTACGAGCAGTACTTC.

This clonotype appeared a few times. The chain employs TRBV29-1 and TRBJ2-3; a weak D match, TRBD1 (6 bases). The CDR3 is 15 amino acids. Germline CDR1 SQVTM, CDR2 ANQGSEA. V was cut by 3 bases and J by 0 bases, with 13 bases left in between. The CDR3 here is CSVDWTDTSTDTQYF. The DNA of the CDR3 is TGCAGCGTTGATTGGACAGATACTAGCACAGATACGCAGTATTTT.

This clonotype has ten or more counts. The rearrangement joins TRBV7-9 to TRBJ2-1; D gene ambiguous. Per germline, CDR1 SEHNR and CDR2 FQNEAQ (reference sequence). This CDR3 is 13 amino acids long. V lost 5 bases and J 6 bases, leaving 11 bases between the germline ends. CDR3 loop: CASSPNAPNEQFF. CDR3 bases: TGTGCCAGCAGCCCAAACGCCCCCAATGAGCAGTTCTTC.

The chain carries TRBV7-2 and TRBJ2-5; tentatively, D is TRBD2 (5 bases). Trimming left V 2 bases short and J 7 bases short, with 11 bases between. The CDR3 is made up of 13 amino acids. CDR1 and CDR2 from the germline V gene are SGHTA and FQGNSA. Here the CDR3 reads CASSLNARGTQYF. CDR3 nucleotide sequence: TGTGCCAGCAGCTTAAACGCCCGGGGGACCCAGTACTTC.

The sample holds many counts of this clonotype. The genes are TRBV24-1 and TRBJ1-2; D not certain. The CDR3 totals 15 residues. The V end lost 2 bases, the J end lost 7 bases, and 16 bases lay between the germline ends. Germline V gives CDR1 KGHDR, CDR2 SFDVKD. Here the CDR3 DNA reads TGTGCCACCAGTGATTCGGCGGGATATGCTAGTGGCTACACCTTC. Translated, it gives CATSDSAGYASGYTF.

This clonotype counts as medium-sized. The chain is built from TRBV20-1 and TRBJ2-3, with 12 bases lining up with TRBD2. The CDR3 totals 16 residues. Germline V CDR1 and CDR2: DFQATT, SNEGSKA (reference sequence). With V trimmed by 2 bases and J by 6 bases, 9 bases remained unmatched. This CDR3 is CSARPPLAGGHDTQYF. CDR3 in DNA: TGCAGTGCTAGACCCCCGCTAGCGGGGGGGCACGATACGCAGTATTTT.

Sample share makes this clonotype medium-sized. V and J are TRBV2 and TRBJ1-5; D possibly corresponds to TRBD1 (5 bases). The CDR3 consists of 15 residues. The V gene lost 6 bases and the J gene lost 0 bases, with 12 bases spanning the gap. Germline lookup yields CDR1 SNHLY and CDR2 FYNNEI. The CDR3 DNA reads TGTGCCAGCAGCCGCGAGGGGAGTAGCAATCAGCCCCAGCATTTT. It yields the protein CASSREGSSNQPQHF.

V is TRBV7-2 and J is TRBJ2-3; no clear D. V was cut by 4 bases and J by 2 bases, with 4 bases left in between. Germline V CDR1 and CDR2: SGHTA, FQGNSA. The length of the CDR3 is 12 residues. The chain's CDR3 is CASSSYTDTQYF. As DNA, the CDR3 is TGTGCCAGCAGCTCTTACACAGATACGCAGTATTTT.

As regards this clonotype: A much larger clonotype is one base distant, so this may be a read error. This rearrangement joins TRBV4-3 to TRBJ2-2; 16 bases are shared with TRBD2. The CDR3 has 17 residues. Germline CDR1 and CDR2: LGHNA and YSLEER. CDR3 sequence (DNA): TGCGCCGGCAGCCGTGGGACTAGCGGGGGGGCCGGCGGGGAGCTGTTTTTT. It encodes CAGSRGTSGGAGGELFF.